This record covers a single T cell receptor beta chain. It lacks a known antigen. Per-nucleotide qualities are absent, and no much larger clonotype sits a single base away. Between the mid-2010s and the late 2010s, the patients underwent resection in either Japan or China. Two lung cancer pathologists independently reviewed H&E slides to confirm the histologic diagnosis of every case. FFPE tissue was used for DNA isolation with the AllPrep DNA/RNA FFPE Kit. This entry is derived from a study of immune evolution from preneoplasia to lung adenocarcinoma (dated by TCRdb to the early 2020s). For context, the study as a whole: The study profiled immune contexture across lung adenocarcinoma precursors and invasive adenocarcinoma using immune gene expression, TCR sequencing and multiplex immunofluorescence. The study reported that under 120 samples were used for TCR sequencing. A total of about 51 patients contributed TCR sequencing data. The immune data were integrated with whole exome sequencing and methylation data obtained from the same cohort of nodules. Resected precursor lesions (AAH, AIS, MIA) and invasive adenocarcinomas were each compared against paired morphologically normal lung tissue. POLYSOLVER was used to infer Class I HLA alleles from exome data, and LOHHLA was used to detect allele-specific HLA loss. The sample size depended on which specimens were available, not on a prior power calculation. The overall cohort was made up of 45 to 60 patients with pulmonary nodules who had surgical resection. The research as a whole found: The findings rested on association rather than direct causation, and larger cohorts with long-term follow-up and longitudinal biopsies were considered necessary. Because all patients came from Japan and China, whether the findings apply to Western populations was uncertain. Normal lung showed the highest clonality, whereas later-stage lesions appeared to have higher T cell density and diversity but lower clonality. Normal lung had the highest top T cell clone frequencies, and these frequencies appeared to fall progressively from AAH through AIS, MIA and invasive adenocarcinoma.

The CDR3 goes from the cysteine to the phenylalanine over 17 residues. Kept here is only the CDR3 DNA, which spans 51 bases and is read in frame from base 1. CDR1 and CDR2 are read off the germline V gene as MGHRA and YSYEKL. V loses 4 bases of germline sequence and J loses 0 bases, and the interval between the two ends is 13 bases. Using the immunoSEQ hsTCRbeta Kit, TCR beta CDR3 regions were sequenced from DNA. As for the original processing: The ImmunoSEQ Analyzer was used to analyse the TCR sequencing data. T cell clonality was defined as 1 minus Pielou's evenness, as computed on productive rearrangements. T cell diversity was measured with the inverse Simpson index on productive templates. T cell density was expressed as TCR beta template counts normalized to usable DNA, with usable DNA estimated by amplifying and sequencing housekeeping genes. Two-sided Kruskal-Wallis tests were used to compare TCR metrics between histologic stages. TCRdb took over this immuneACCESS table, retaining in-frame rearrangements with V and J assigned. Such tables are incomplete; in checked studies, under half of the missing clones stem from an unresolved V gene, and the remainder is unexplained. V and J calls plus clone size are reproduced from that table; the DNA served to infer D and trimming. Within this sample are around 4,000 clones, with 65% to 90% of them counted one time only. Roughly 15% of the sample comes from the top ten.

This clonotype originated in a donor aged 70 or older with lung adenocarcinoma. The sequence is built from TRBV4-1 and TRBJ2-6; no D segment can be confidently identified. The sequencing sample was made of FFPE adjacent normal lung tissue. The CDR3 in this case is CASSLVSSSSGANVLTF. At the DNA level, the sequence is TGCGCCAGCAGCCTCGTTTCATCTAGCTCTGGGGCCAACGTCCTGACTTTC.